These T cell receptor beta chains were read from a single sample in a study of blood T cell repertoires in COVID-19. Sequenced by immunoSEQ multiplex PCR; TCRdb stores in-frame clones only, minus some. This sample has approximately 150,000 clones, with under 85% found just once. The sample was peripheral blood. The source of these receptors is a man in his 70s who had recovered from COVID-19. Both conserved end residues are part of each CDR3. A D gene is named only where the DNA matches it firmly. Rows may omit the clone size; those that give it use once, few, many or a size class.

clone_size d_call j_call v_call cdr3_nt cdr3_aa
NA TRBD1 TRBJ2-7 TRBV2 TGTGCCAGCAGAGCGGACAGGCCTACCTACGAGCAGTACTTC CASRADRPTYEQYF
NA TRBD1 TRBJ2-5 TRBV7-2 TGTGCCAGCAGCTTAATGCACAGGGGATACGGGGCGGAGACCCAGTACTTC CASSLMHRGYGAETQYF
NA TRBD2 TRBJ2-1 TRBV5-4 TGTGCCAGCAGCTTGGAGGTAGCGGGGTACAATGAGCAGTTCTTC CASSLEVAGYNEQFF
NA NA TRBJ2-5 TRBV5-1 TGCGCCAGCAGCTTCCCCACAGGGAAAGAGACCCAGTACTTC CASSFPTGKETQYF
few NA TRBJ1-5 TRBV5-4 TGTGCCAGCAGCTTGGATGGGACAAATCAGCCCCAGCATTTT CASSLDGTNQPQHF
NA TRBD2 TRBJ2-1 TRBV19 TGTGCCAGTAGTATAGCTGCGGGTGGGGGGGATGAGCAGTTCTTC CASSIAAGGGDEQFF
few TRBD2 TRBJ2-1 TRBV5-4 TGTGCCAGCAGCTTGGGAGGGAGCGGGGGCAATGAGCAGTTCTTC CASSLGGSGGNEQFF
NA TRBD2 TRBJ2-1 TRBV5-1 TGCGCCAGCAGCTTACGACTAGCGGGAAGGAGTGAGCAGTTCTTC CASSLRLAGRSEQFF
NA NA TRBJ2-4 TRBV5-1 TGCGCCAGCAGCTTGGCCGCTATGAGAGACAGCCCAACCGTAGCCAAAAACATTCAGTACTTC CASSLAAMRDSPTVAKNIQYF
NA TRBD2 TRBJ2-3 TRBV19 TGTGCCAGTAGTTCCCGGACTAGCGGGTGGAATACGCAGTATTTT CASSSRTSGWNTQYF
NA NA TRBJ1-1 TRBV28 TGTGCCAGCAGTGGCGGTCCGGGGGACACTGAAGCTTTCTTT CASSGGPGDTEAFF
NA NA TRBJ1-3 TRBV28 TGTGCCAGCAGTTTAAACAGGGATGGAAACACCATATATTTT CASSLNRDGNTIYF
NA TRBD1 TRBJ2-1 TRBV5-8 TGTGCCAGCAGTCCCGGGACAGGGACCTACAATGAGCAGTTCTTC CASSPGTGTYNEQFF
NA NA TRBJ1-3 TRBV15 TGTGCCACCAGCAGAGACAGCTCTGGAAACACCATATATTTT CATSRDSSGNTIYF
once TRBD1 TRBJ2-7 TRBV4-3 TGCGCCAGCAGCCAAGGGTCCGGGACACAGGGGGACGAGCAGTACTTC CASSQGSGTQGDEQYF
NA NA TRBJ2-1 TRBV3-1/TRBV3-2 TGTGCCAGCAGCCAAGGGAGCACTGAGCAGTTCTTC CASSQGSTEQFF
NA NA TRBJ1-3 TRBV6-5 TGTGCCAGCAGTTTGTGGACAGCGACTGGAAACACCATATATTTT CASSLWTATGNTIYF
once TRBD1 TRBJ1-1 TRBV5-4 TGTGCCAGCAGCCCACAACAGGGGGCGGACACTGAAGCTTTCTTT CASSPQQGADTEAFF
NA NA TRBJ1-5 TRBV7-9 TGTGCCAGCAGCTTGGGCCACAGGGAACAGCCCCAGCATTTT CASSLGHREQPQHF
few NA TRBJ1-4 TRBV5-1 TGCGCCAGCAGCTTGGCAGGCCAGCTTAATGAAAAACTGTTTTTT CASSLAGQLNEKLFF
NA NA TRBJ1-3 TRBV28 TGTGCCAGCAGGGAGGATTACTCTGGAAACACCATATATTTT CASREDYSGNTIYF
few TRBD1 TRBJ2-7 TRBV4-1 TGCGCCAGCAGCCAAGGCCCGACAGGGGCCTACGAGCAGTACTTC CASSQGPTGAYEQYF
NA TRBD2 TRBJ2-3 TRBV7-9 TGTGCCAGCAGCTTAGCTAGCGGGACTAGGGATACGCAGTATTTT CASSLASGTRDTQYF
NA NA TRBJ2-7 TRBV2 TGTGCCAGCTTGCGGGAATCCTACGAGCAGTACTTC CASLRESYEQYF
NA TRBD1 TRBJ1-4 TRBV28 TGTGCCAGCAACTTTGGACAGGGGGAAAAACTGTTTTTT CASNFGQGEKLFF
once TRBD1 TRBJ1-5 TRBV6-1 TGTGCCAGCAACCGACAGGGACTGAACAATCAGCCCCAGCATTTT CASNRQGLNNQPQHF
NA TRBD2 TRBJ2-3 TRBV6-2/TRBV6-3 TGTGCCAGCACCCCCAGAGAAGCGGGAGGCCCTGGAGATACGCAGTATTTT CASTPREAGGPGDTQYF
NA NA TRBJ2-7 TRBV27 TGTGCCAGCAGTTTACTTGGCGGGAACTACGAGCAGTACTTC CASSLLGGNYEQYF
NA NA TRBJ2-2 TRBV9 TGTGCCAGCAGCATCGACAGTAACACCGGGGAGCTGTTTTTT CASSIDSNTGELFF
NA TRBD2 TRBJ2-1 TRBV9 TGTGCCAGCAGCGTAGAAGTAGCGGGAGCCCCTGAGCAGTTCTTC CASSVEVAGAPEQFF
NA TRBD2 TRBJ2-3 TRBV5-4 TGTGCCAGCAGCTTGGGGGGGACTAGCGCCACGACAGATACGCAGTATTTT CASSLGGTSATTDTQYF
NA NA TRBJ2-3 TRBV5-4 TGTGCCAGCAGCTTCCCACAAGATACGCAGTATTTT CASSFPQDTQYF
NA TRBD2 TRBJ2-3 TRBV27 TGTGCCAGCAGTTTAGGGACTAGCGGCGCCGTCCAGTATTTT CASSLGTSGAVQYF
NA NA TRBJ1-4 TRBV10-3 TGTGCCATCAGTGAGGGGCCTCTGGGTGAAAAACTGTTTTTT CAISEGPLGEKLFF
NA NA TRBJ1-5 TRBV6-1 TGTGCCAGCAGTGAATTTGGGGACACCGAGCGACAGCCCCAGCATTTT CASSEFGDTERQPQHF